The sample holds one count of the clone carrying this T cell receptor beta chain. The antigen is unknown. Profiled with immunoSEQ multiplex PCR; TCRdb holds only in-frame clones, not every one. The repertoire holds roughly 100,000 clones, with approximately 89% as singletons. The data were obtained in a study of T cell responses to AZD1222 COVID-19 vaccine. Study observations and caveats: Reportedly, nearly half of unique spike TCRs recognized epitopes outside B.1.351/B.1.1.7 mutations. Spike-wide coverage was observed for vaccine-associated CD4 TCRs, with dominant responses at 160-218 and 743-854.

This sequence was found in an adult who received the AZD1222 COVID-19 vaccine. Sample: peripheral blood, taken 28 days after the second AZD1222 dose.

CDR3 region: CASSPRDRVAYGYTF. In nucleotides, the CDR3 is TGTGCCAGCAGCCCCCGGGACAGGGTAGCCTATGGCTACACCTTC. This rearrangement joins TRBV28 to TRBJ1-2; TRBD1 aligns across 9 bases. Germline loops: CDR1 MDHEN, CDR2 SYDVKM. The CDR3 extends over 15 amino acids. After removal of 6 bases from V and 4 bases from J, the junction contained 9 bases not matched to a gene.